This T cell receptor beta chain comes out of a study of OX40 agonist ivuxolimab in advanced cancers. Study as a whole: Dosing consisted of intravenous ivuxolimab at 0.01 to 10 mg/kg every 2 weeks. Partial responses were achieved by three patients: one hepatocellular carcinoma, two cutaneous melanoma.

Regarding this clone: Its antigen is still unknown.

Study outcomes and limitations: Certain nonresponders additionally had low normalized T-cell clonal expansion. At 0.1 to 3.0 mg/kg, CD4+ and CD8+ blood T cells expanded clonally by week 6.

V dropped 2 bases and J dropped 4; count of bases not matched to a gene: 0. CDR1 and CDR2 (germline): KGHSH, LQKENI. The CDR3 is 13 residues long. Libraries were prepared by immunoSEQ multiplex PCR; TCRdb keeps only in-frame clonotypes and omits some of them. The data contain roughly 41,000 clones, around four fifths of them singletons. The chain couples TRBV18 to TRBJ2-5; 8 positions match TRBD1. Here the sequenced sample was CD4+ or CD8+ T cells sorted from blood, taken in a trial of the OX40 agonist ivuxolimab. The TCR originated in an adult with an advanced solid tumor such as melanoma, head and neck, liver or kidney cancer. This CDR3 reads CASSPTGGETQYF. The CDR3, as DNA: TGTGCCAGCTCACCAACAGGGGGAGAGACCCAGTACTTC.